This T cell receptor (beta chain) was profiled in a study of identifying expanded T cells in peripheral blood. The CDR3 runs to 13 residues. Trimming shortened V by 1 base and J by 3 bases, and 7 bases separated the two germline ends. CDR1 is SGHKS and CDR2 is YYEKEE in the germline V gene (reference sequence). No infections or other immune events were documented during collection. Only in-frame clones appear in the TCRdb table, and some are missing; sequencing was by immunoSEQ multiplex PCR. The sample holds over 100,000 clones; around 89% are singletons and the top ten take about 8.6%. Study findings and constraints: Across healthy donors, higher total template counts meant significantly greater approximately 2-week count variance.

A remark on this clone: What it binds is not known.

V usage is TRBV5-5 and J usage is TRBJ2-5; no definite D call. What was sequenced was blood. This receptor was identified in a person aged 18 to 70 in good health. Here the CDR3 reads CASSLWGEETQYF. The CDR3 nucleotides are TGTGCCAGCAGCTTGTGGGGTGAAGAGACCCAGTACTTC.